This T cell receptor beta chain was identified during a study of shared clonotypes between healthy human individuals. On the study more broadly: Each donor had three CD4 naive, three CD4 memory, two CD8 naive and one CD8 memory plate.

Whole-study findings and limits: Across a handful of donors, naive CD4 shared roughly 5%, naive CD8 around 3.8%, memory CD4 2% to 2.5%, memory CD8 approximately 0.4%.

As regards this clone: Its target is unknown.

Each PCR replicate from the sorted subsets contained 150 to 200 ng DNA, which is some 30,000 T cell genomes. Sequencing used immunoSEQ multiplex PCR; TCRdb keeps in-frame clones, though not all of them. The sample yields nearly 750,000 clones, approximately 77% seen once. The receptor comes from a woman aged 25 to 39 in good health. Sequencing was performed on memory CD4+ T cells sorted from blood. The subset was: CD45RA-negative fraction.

The CDR3 DNA reads as TGCGCCAGCAGCTTGGGTACGCCGCTCAGCGGAGAGACCCAGTACTTC. Its translation is CASSLGTPLSGETQYF. V gene TRBV5-1 combines with J gene TRBJ2-5; tentatively, D is TRBD2 (5 bases). The germline V gene encodes CDR1 SGHRS and CDR2 YFSETQ. The CDR3 has 16 amino acids. Trimming removed 0 bases from V and 4 bases from J, with 16 bases in between.